This T cell receptor beta chain originates from a study of beta chain features in type 1 diabetes. Study-level information: The number of sorted cells examined across all samples was 107,917,701. Study findings and constraints: In all four CD4+ subsets, TCRB CDR3 length was significantly, moderately reduced in type 1 diabetes. Over-representation of high TCR-expressing cells was a possible consequence of cDNA sequencing. Sampled from patients, naive, central memory and Treg TCRB repertoires appeared more similar than those sampled from healthy donors.

This clone was seen ten or more times. Its antigen is still unknown. Of the isolated RNA, all was reverse transcribed, and so the sequenced material was expressed TCRB transcripts. TCRdb's table, derived via immunoSEQ multiplex PCR, lists solely in-frame clones and lacks some. The repertoire holds some 700,000 clones, with around 15% as singletons. Germline values: CDR1 ENHRY, CDR2 SYGVKD. The CDR3 sequence is 12 residues long. V lost 8 bases and J 10 bases, leaving 15 bases between the germline ends. The clonotype was recovered from a man aged 18 to 29 with type 1 diabetes. The sample consisted of naive CD4+ T cells from blood. J is TRBJ2-1 and V is TRBV10-3, with D perhaps matching TRBD1 or TRBD2 (5 bases each). CDR3 residues: CAIGGTTDEQFF. The CDR3 DNA is TGTGCCATCGGGGGAACGACTGACGAGCAGTTCTTC.